What follows describes a single T cell receptor (beta chain). Antigen specificity is unknown. The investigators split CD4+ cells into a CD45RA+ naive subset and a CD45RA-negative memory subset. This specimen belongs to a study of shared clonotypes between healthy human individuals. Study results and limitations: Genetic and exposure-history diversity was limited by the few donors. Unshared clonotypes carried lower generation probabilities than those common to all four donors.

The V end was cut by 6 bases, the J end by 2 bases, with 13 bases between. Germline CDR1 and CDR2: SNHLY and FYNNEI. This CDR3 is built from 14 residues. The run depth of the assay was deep. The table came from immunoSEQ multiplex PCR; TCRdb's copy has only in-frame clones and leaves some out. The sample records about 1.5 million clones, 95% to 97% being singletons. The chain couples TRBV2 to TRBJ1-1; D not resolved. This clonotype was obtained from a man aged 30 to 45 in good health. The sequenced sample consisted of naive CD4+ T cells sorted from blood. The subset was: CD45RA+ positively selected. CDR3 bases: TGTGCCAGCAGCATAGAAGGGATTAACACTGAAGCTTTCTTT. Translation gives CASSIEGINTEAFF.